This TCR beta chain derives from a study of graft-versus-host responses after intestinal transplantation. General observations from the study: GvH clone levels peaked in circulation, and this peak was associated with early post-transplant HvG declines.

Repertoires were generated with immunoSEQ multiplex PCR, while TCRdb's copy carries only in-frame clones and drops some. The sample lists about 45,000 clones, roughly nine tenths seen once, with approximately 4.7% in the top ten. V was shortened by 11 bases and J by 2 bases, with 20 bases between the two germline ends. CDR1 and CDR2 from the germline V gene are ENHRY and SYGVKD. This CDR3 spans 15 amino acids. Of note for this clone: Its antigen is still unknown.

This receptor was obtained from a human patient who received an intestinal transplant, so some T cells may come from the graft donor. The sequences come from PBMCs, collected 524 days after transplant. This rearrangement joins TRBV10-3 to TRBJ2-3; tentative D call: TRBD1 (8 bases). The CDR3 region is CAATGGQEATDTQYF. For the CDR3, the DNA is TGTGCCGCGACGGGGGGACAGGAGGCCACAGATACGCAGTATTTT.